The clone carrying this T cell receptor beta chain occurred many times. The target antigen is unknown. The trim removed 2 bases at V and 5 bases at J, leaving 12 bases unmatched. Germline CDR1 SGHTA, CDR2 FQGNSA. CDR3 length: 16 residues. This sample is drawn from a study of T-cell reconstitution after alpha-beta-depleted transplantation in children. Study-wide results and limits: T cells produced anew were the main source of T-cell counts and diversity one year after transplant.

The library targeted TCRbeta and was prepared with unique molecular identifiers. MiXCR, applied by TCRdb to the PCR reads, yields one record per CDR3 protein. The table has 200,000 or so distinct CDR3 sequences, 5.5% to 7% seen once; the top ten hold about 4.4%. This TCR was recovered from a girl under two years old with combined immunodeficiency, due to receive a stem cell transplant. The chain carries TRBV7-2 and TRBJ2-7; TRBD1 matches at 7 bases. The sample was PBMCs, taken before TCRalphabeta/CD19-depleted stem cell transplant. CDR3 protein: CASSLPATGVVHEQYF. The DNA of the CDR3 is TGTGCCAGCAGCTTACCGGCAACAGGGGTGGTCCACGAGCAGTACTTC.